This entry lists 10 T cell receptor beta chains sequenced from one sample in a study of T-cell reconstitution after alpha-beta-depleted transplantation in children. The authors prepared the TCRbeta library with unique molecular identifiers. TCRdb called the PCR reads again in MiXCR, with one record for every CDR3 protein. The sample shows about 600,000 distinct CDR3 sequences, about 10% of them seen only once. This sample comprised PBMCs from the stem cell graft donor, obtained from the stem cell graft. These receptors were taken from a human donor who donated a stem cell graft to a child with acute myeloid leukemia.

This clonotype turned up a few times. The genes are TRBV20-1 and TRBJ2-5; D might be TRBD1 (5 bases). The V gene's germline CDR1 is DFQATT and CDR2 SNEGSKA (reference sequence). This CDR3 has 15 amino acids. V gave up 0 bases and J gave up 5 bases, with 16 bases separating them. CDR3 amino acids: CSARDSRGRSETQYF. The CDR3 region has the DNA TGCAGTGCTAGAGATAGTAGGGGCCGGAGTGAGACCCAGTACTTC.

This clonotype was counted many times. V usage is TRBV14 and J usage is TRBJ2-1, with 7 bases lining up with TRBD1. CDR1 is SGHDN, CDR2 FVKESK, per germline. V dropped 5 bases and J dropped 5; count of bases not matched to a gene: 12. The CDR3 is 16 amino acids. The CDR3 DNA is TGTGCCAGCAGCTACTTCAGGGGGAGATTCCACAATGAGCAGTTCTTC. Translating it yields CASSYFRGRFHNEQFF.

The chain couples TRBV7-3 to TRBJ2-1; tentative D call: TRBD2 (5 bases). V was clipped by 2 bases and J by 5 bases, with 16 bases between them. The germline CDR1 and CDR2 sequences are SGHTA and FQGTGA. The CDR3 length is 16 residues. The CDR3 here is CASSLRPGSIDNEQFF. Written as DNA, the CDR3 is TGTGCCAGCAGCTTACGCCCGGGATCAATTGACAATGAGCAGTTCTTC.

The chain employs TRBV28 and TRBJ2-1; no clear D. The CDR3 is 15 amino acids. The ends were cut back, 3 bases at V and 5 bases at J, with 14 bases in the middle. Per germline, CDR1 MDHEN and CDR2 SYDVKM. CDR3 loop: CASSFPFIGHNEQFF. The CDR3 DNA reads TGTGCCAGCAGTTTTCCCTTTATTGGACACAATGAGCAGTTCTTC. The full variable domain, in which reference TRBV28 and TRBJ2-1 provide the parts outside the CDR3, is DVKVTQSSRYLVKRTGEKVFLECVQDMDHENMFWYRQDPGLGLRLIYFSYDVKMKEKGDIPEGYSVSREKKERFSLILESASTNQTSMYLCASSFPFIGHNEQFFGPGTRLTVL.

This clonotype was seen more than once but under ten times. CDR3 sequence: CASSQGLRYKGQFF. In DNA, the CDR3 is TGTGCCAGCAGCCAAGGACTCCGTTACAAGGGGCAGTTCTTC. The chain has TRBV7-9 and TRBJ2-1; D perhaps matches TRBD2 (5 bases). The CDR3 has 14 amino acids. Germline CDR1 SEHNR, CDR2 FQNEAQ (reference sequence). Trimming left V 5 bases short and J 12 bases short, with 20 bases between. Full variable domain (outside the CDR3, taken from reference TRBV7-9 and TRBJ2-1): DTGVSQNPRHKITKRGQNVTFRCDPISEHNRLYWYRQTLGQGPEFLTYFQNEAQLEKSRLLSDRFSAERPKGSFSTLEIQRTEQGDSAMYLCASSQGLRYKGQFFGPGTRLTVL.

The chain employs TRBV7-4 and TRBJ2-7; the D is unclear. The CDR3 is 14 residues long. CDR1 and CDR2 (germline): SGHVT, SQSDAQ. Trimming stripped 9 bases from V and 3 bases from J, with 18 bases between. The CDR3 protein is CASPGTCSLYEQYF. Written as DNA, the CDR3 is TGTGCCAGTCCCGGAACCTGCAGCCTCTACGAGCAGTACTTC.

This clonotype was seen at least ten times. V is TRBV5-6 and J is TRBJ1-1, with D perhaps TRBD1 (6 bases). Trimming stripped 4 bases from V and 3 bases from J, with 19 bases between. The CDR3 runs 16 residues. Per the germline V gene, CDR1 is SGHDT and CDR2 is YYEEEE. Written as DNA, the CDR3 is TGTGCCAGCAGCCCGCAACCAACAGGGCGAGACACTGAAGCTTTCTTT. It translates to CASSPQPTGRDTEAFF.

Many counts were recorded for this clonotype. J is TRBJ1-5 and V is TRBV27; D not certain. The CDR3 length is 14 residues. V was trimmed by 3 bases and J by 3 bases, leaving 9 bases between them. CDR1 is MNHEY, CDR2 SMNVEV, per germline (reference sequence). In DNA form, the CDR3 reads TGTGCCAGCAGTTTCGGTACTTCCAATCAGCCCCAGCATTTT. This gives the protein CASSFGTSNQPQHF.

This clonotype has at least ten counts. The V call is TRBV24-1, the J call TRBJ2-1; 13 positions match TRBD2. The germline V gene has CDR1 KGHDR and CDR2 SFDVKD. J lost 7 bases, V lost 3 bases, and 8 bases had no gene match. The CDR3 runs to 17 residues. The CDR3 DNA sequence: TGTGCCACCAGTGATCCTGGACTAGCGGGAGTAGGTAATGAGCAGTTCTTC. Encoded protein: CATSDPGLAGVGNEQFF.

This clonotype was counted at least ten times. CDR3 DNA: TGTGCCAGCAGCTCACGTGAGGAGCTGTTTTTT. Translating gives CASSSREELFF. The chain links TRBV3-1 to TRBJ2-2; no reliable D call. CDR1 is LGHDT, CDR2 YNNKEL, per germline (reference sequence). The CDR3 contains 11 residues. V was clipped by 5 bases and J by 10 bases, with 8 bases between them. The full variable domain, rest sourced from reference TRBV3-1 and TRBJ2-2, is DTAVSQTPKYLVTQMGNDKSIKCEQNLGHDTMYWYKQDSKKFLKIMFSYNNKELIINETVPNRFSPKSPDKAHLNLHINSLELGDSAVYFCASSSREELFFGEGSRLTVL.